This T cell receptor (beta chain) was captured in a study of T cell repertoires in cytomegalovirus infection. About the study: Used in the study were CMV epitopes, some recently identified and HLA-C-restricted, others well-studied and HLA-B-restricted. Public TCR beta signatures provided an indication of both CMV infection and a matching HLA type. Study findings and constraints: Public TCR beta family frequency separated CMV-and-HLA carriers, including in an independent cohort. The ex vivo response showed dominance by HLA-C-restricted CMV-specific TCR beta clonotypes.

TCRdb re-derived calls from the reads in MiXCR, one entry per CDR3 protein. This table holds 570,000 or so distinct CDR3 sequences, 40% found once. Concerning this clonotype: Antigen: not known.

The sequence derives from a human donor in good health (CMV status not recorded). Some clones in this sample may be carry-over from other donors' samples. Here the sequenced sample was cultured PBMCs, taken from culture after CMV antigen stimulation.

Here the CDR3 reads CASSQQWGADYGYTF. In DNA form, the CDR3 reads TGTGCCAGCAGTCAGCAGTGGGGCGCGGACTATGGCTACACCTTC. The V and J genes are TRBV7-2 and TRBJ1-2, with D tentatively TRBD1 (5 bases). Germline V gene data show CDR1 as SGHTA and CDR2 as FQGNSA. V gave up 6 bases and J gave up 3 bases, with 17 bases separating them. This CDR3 is 15 amino acids long. Combining the CDR3 with reference TRBV7-2 and TRBJ1-2 gives the whole variable domain GAGVSQSPSNKVTEKGKDVELRCDPISGHTALYWYRQSLGQGLEFLIYFQGNSAPDKSGLPSDRFSAERTGGSVSTLTIQRTQQEDSAVYLCASSQQWGADYGYTFGSGTRLTVV.